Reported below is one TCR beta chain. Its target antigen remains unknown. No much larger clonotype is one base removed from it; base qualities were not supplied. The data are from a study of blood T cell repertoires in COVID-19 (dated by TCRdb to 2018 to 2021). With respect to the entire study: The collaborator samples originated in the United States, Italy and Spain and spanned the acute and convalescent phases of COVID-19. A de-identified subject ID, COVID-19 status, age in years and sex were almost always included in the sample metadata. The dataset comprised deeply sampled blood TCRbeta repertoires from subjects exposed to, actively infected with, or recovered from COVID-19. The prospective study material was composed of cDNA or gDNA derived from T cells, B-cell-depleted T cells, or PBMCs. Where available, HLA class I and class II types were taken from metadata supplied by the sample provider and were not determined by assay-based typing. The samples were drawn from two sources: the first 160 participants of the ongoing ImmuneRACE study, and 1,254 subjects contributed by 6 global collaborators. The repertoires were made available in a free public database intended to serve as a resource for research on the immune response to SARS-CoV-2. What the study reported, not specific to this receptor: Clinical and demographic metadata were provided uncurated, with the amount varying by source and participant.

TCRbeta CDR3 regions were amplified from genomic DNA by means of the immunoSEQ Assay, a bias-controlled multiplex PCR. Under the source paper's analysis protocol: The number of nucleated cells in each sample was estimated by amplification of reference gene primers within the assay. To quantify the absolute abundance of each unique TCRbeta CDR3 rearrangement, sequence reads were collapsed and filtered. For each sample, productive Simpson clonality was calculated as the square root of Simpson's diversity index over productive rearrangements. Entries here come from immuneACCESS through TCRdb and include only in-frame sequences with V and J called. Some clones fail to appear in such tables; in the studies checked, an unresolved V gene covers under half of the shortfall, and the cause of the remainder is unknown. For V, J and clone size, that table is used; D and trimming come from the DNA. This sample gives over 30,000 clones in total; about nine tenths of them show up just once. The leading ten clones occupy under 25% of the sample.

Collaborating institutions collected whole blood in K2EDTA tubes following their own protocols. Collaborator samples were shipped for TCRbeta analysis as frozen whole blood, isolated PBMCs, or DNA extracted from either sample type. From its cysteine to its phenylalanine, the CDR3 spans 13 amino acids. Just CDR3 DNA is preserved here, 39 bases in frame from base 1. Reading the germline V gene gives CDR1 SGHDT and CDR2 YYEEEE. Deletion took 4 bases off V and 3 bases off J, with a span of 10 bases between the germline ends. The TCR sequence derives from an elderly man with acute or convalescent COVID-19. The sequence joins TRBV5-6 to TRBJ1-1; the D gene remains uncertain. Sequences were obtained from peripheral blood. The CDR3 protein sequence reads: CASSHDTHTEAFF. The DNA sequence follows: TGTGCCAGCAGCCACGACACCCACACTGAAGCTTTCTTT.